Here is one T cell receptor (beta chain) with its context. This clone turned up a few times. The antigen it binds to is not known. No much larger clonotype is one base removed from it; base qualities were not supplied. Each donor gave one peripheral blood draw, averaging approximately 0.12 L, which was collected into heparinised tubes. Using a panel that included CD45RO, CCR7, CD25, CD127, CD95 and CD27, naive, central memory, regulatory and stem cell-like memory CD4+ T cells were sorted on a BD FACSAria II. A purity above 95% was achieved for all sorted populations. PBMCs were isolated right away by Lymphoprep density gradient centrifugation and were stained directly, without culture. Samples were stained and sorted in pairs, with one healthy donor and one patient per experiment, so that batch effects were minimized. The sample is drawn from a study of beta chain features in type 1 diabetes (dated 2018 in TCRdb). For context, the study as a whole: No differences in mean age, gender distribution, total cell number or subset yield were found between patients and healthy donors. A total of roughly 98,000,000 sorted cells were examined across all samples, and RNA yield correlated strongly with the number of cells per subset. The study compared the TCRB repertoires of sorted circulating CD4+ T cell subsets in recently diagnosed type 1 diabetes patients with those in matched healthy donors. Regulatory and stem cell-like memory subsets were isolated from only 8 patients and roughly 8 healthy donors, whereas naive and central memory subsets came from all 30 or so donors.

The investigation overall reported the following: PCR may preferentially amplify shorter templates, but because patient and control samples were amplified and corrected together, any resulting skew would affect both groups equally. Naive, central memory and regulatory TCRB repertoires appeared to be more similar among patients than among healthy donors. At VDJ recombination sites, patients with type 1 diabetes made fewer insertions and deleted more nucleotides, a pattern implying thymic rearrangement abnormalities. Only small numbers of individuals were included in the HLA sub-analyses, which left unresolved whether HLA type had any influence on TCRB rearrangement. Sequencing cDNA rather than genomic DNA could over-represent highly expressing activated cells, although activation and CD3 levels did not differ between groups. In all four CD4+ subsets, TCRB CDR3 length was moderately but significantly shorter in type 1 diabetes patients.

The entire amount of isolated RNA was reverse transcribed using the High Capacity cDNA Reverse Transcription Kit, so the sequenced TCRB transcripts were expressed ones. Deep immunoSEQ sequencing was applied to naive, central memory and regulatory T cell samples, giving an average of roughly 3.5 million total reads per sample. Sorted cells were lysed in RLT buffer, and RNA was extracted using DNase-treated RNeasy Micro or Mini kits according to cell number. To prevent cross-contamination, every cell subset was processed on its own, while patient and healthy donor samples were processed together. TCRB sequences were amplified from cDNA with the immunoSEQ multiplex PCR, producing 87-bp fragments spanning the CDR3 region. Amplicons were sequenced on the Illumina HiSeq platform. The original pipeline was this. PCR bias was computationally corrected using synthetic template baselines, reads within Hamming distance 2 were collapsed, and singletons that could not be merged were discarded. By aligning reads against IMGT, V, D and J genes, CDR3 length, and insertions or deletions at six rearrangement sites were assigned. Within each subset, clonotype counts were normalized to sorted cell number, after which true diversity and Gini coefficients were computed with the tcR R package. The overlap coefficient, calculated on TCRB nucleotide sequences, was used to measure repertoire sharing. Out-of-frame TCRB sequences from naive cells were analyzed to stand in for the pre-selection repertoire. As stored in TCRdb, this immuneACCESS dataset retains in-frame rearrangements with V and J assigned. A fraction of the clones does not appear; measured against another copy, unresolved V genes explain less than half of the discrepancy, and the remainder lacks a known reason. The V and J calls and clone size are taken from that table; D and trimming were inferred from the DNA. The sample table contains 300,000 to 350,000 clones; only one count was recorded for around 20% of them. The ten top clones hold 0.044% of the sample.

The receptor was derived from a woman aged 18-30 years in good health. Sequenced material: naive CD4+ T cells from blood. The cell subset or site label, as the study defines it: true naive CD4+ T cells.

The encoded CDR3 is CASSLDQDTQYF. The DNA sequence reads TGTGCCAGCAGCTTAGACCAGGATACGCAGTATTTT. The chain was built from TRBV7-2 and TRBJ2-3; no D gene call is confident. According to the germline V gene, CDR1 reads SGHTA and CDR2 reads FQGNSA. Trimming removed 1 base from V and 6 bases from J, leaving 5 bases between the germline ends. The CDR3 holds 12 amino acids from the cysteine to the phenylalanine. The read is trimmed to its CDR3 DNA, 36 bases read in frame from base 1.